Listed here are 32 T cell receptor beta chains from one sample, sequenced in a study of regulatory T cells in long-lasting Graves disease. TCR beta libraries were built with iRepertoire HTBI primers and Arm-PCR of CDR3 regions. TCRdb redid the calling of the multiplex PCR reads with MiXCR, one entry per CDR3 protein. The sample consists of about 330,000 distinct CDR3 sequences, 15% to 20% of them appearing once. Time point denoted: newly diagnosed GD, antithyroid drugs for less than 3 months. RNA extracted from PBMCs served as the sequencing template. These data are also associated with another study on T cells in Graves' hyperthyroidism and ophthalmopathy.

Sequenced here: peripheral blood mononuclear cells (PBMCs), sampled at new diagnosis, from a patient treated with antithyroid drugs. The receptors were gathered from a woman aged 18-29 years with Graves disease.

Only a few counts were recorded for this clonotype. The chain couples TRBV2 to TRBJ2-2; D not resolved. Germline V gene data show CDR1 as SNHLY and CDR2 as FYNNEI. Between the trimmed V and J ends, which lost 8 bases and 8 bases, there was a span of 12 bases. The CDR3 extends over 12 amino acids. CDR3: CASGLRIGELFF. The CDR3, as DNA: TGTGCCAGCGGCCTGAGGATAGGGGAGCTGTTTTTT.

The V and J genes are TRBV19 and TRBJ2-1; TRBD2 agrees at 8 bases. Germline assignment: CDR1 LNHDA and CDR2 SQIVND (reference sequence). CDR3 length: 14 amino acids. Losses at the gene ends were 3 bases for V and 10 bases for J; bases not matched to a gene: 8. The CDR3 bases are TGTGCCAGTAGTATTGGAGCGGGAGTGTGGGAGCAGTTCTTC. Translated: CASSIGAGVWEQFF.

The rearrangement links TRBV19 to TRBJ2-2; 10 bases align to TRBD1. V lost 7 bases and J lost 5; bases outside the gene matches: 4. The germline V gene encodes CDR1 LNHDA and CDR2 SQIVND (reference sequence). The CDR3 is 14 amino acids. The CDR3 coding sequence is TGTGCCAGTACGGGACAGGGGAAGACCGGGGAGCTGTTTTTT. Its protein product is CASTGQGKTGELFF.

This clonotype was seen repeatedly, ten times or more. The V and J genes are TRBV6-2 or TRBV6-3 and TRBJ1-2, with D hard to call. The CDR3 is made up of 15 amino acids. CDR1 and CDR2 from the germline V gene are MNHEY and SVGEGT. The V gene lost 6 bases and the J gene lost 0 bases, with 14 bases spanning the gap. CDR3 sequence reads: CASRSIIPPNYGYTF. CDR3 coding DNA: TGTGCCAGCAGATCGATAATCCCTCCTAACTATGGCTACACCTTC.

In DNA, the CDR3 is TGCGCCAGCAGCCAAGATCCCGGGACTAGCACAGATACGCAGTATTTT. Translated: CASSQDPGTSTDTQYF. The chain links TRBV4-1 to TRBJ2-3, with D possibly TRBD2 on 6 matching bases. Germline CDR1 and CDR2: MGHRA and YSYEKL. The CDR3 totals 16 residues. Trimming took 0 bases from V and 0 from J, leaving 10 bases between them.

The chain links TRBV6-1 to TRBJ1-2; 12 nucleotides align to TRBD1. The length of the CDR3 is 15 residues. Losses at the gene ends were 5 bases for V and 8 bases for J; bases not matched to a gene: 9. Germline V gene lookup returns CDR1 MNHNS and CDR2 SASEGT. CDR3 loop: CASSTSGQGALGYTF. The CDR3 DNA is TGTGCCAGCAGTACCTCGGGACAGGGGGCGCTGGGCTACACCTTC.

This clonotype was counted many times. The V call is TRBV5-1, the J call TRBJ1-1, with 9 bases identical to TRBD1. Looked up from germline, CDR1 is SGHRS and CDR2 is YFSETQ. The ends lost 2 bases at V and 1 base at J; junction bases unmatched: 9. The CDR3 length is 17 residues. The CDR3 nucleotides are TGCGCCAGCAGCTTACTCAGCCCGGGACAGGGGAACACTGAAGCTTTCTTT. It specifies CASSLLSPGQGNTEAFF. The complete variable domain, with remaining parts taken from reference TRBV5-1 and TRBJ1-1, reads KAGVTQTPRYLIKTRGQQVTLSCSPISGHRSVSWYQQTPGQGLQFLFEYFSETQRNKGNFPGRFSGRQFSNSRSEMNVSTLELGDSALYLCASSLLSPGQGNTEAFFGQGTRLTVV.

V gene TRBV28 combines with J gene TRBJ1-1; weak D call: TRBD1 (6 bases). The CDR3 totals 15 residues. With 3 bases removed from V and 5 bases from J, the gap between germline ends came to 16 bases. Germline V gives CDR1 MDHEN, CDR2 SYDVKM. The CDR3 DNA sequence: TGTGCCAGCAGTTTTGGTCGACAGGCGAGAACTGAAGCTTTCTTT. Translating gives CASSFGRQARTEAFF.

This clonotype was observed a handful of times. This chain links TRBV11-3 with TRBJ1-5; D is undetermined. Germline V lookup: CDR1 SGHNT, CDR2 YENEEA. Trimming took 0 bases from V and 4 from J, leaving 19 bases between them. The CDR3 totals 18 residues. In nucleotides, the CDR3 is TGTGCCAGCAGCTTAGACATAAGAACCGGGGAGCGAAATCAGCCCCAGCATTTT. Translating gives CASSLDIRTGERNQPQHF.

This clonotype was counted many times. The chain employs TRBV18 and TRBJ1-4, with a possible D match to TRBD1 (6 bases). Germline loops: CDR1 KGHSH, CDR2 LQKENI. The V gene lost 1 base and the J gene lost 4 bases, with 13 bases spanning the gap. This CDR3 is 16 amino acids long. CDR3 loop: CASSPRSAGDNEKLFF. CDR3 nucleotides: TGTGCCAGCTCACCACGCTCGGCAGGGGATAATGAAAAACTGTTTTTT. Based on the CDR3 plus reference TRBV18 and TRBJ1-4, the full variable domain is NAGVMQNPRHLVRRRGQEARLRCSPMKGHSHVYWYRQLPEEGLKFMVYLQKENIIDESGMPKERFSAEFPKEGPSILRIQQVVRGDSAAYFCASSPRSAGDNEKLFFGSGTQLSVL.

This clonotype was detected many times. The rearrangement joins TRBV9 to TRBJ2-5, with TRBD1 as a possible D gene (5 bases). Trimming left V 0 bases short and J 2 bases short, with 11 bases between. Germline-derived CDR1 and CDR2 are SGDLS and YYNGEE. The CDR3 sequence is 15 residues long. In DNA form, the CDR3 reads TGTGCCAGCAGCGTAGGGGGCATGACACAAGAGACCCAGTACTTC. Its protein product is CASSVGGMTQETQYF.

Details on this clonotype: One base away lies a much larger clone, so this may be a sequencing read error. The V gene is TRBV12-3 or TRBV12-4, the J gene TRBJ2-1; 16 nucleotides line up with TRBD2. The ends lost 5 bases at V and 5 bases at J; junction bases unmatched: 3. The CDR3 is made up of 16 amino acids. The CDR3 DNA follows: TGTGCCAGCAGTGGGACTAGCGGGGGGGGTCACAATGAGCAGTTCTTC. Its protein product is CASSGTSGGGHNEQFF.

This clonotype was found many times. The chain joins TRBV3-1 to TRBJ1-6; D gene unclear. Trimming removed 3 bases at V and 7 bases at J, with 10 bases between. The CDR3 has 14 residues. The germline V gene has CDR1 LGHDT and CDR2 YNNKEL (reference sequence). The CDR3 nucleotides read TGTGCCAGCAGCCAGGATTTGGGGAATTCACCCCTCCACTTT. Translated: CASSQDLGNSPLHF.

This clonotype was seen at least ten times. This chain connects TRBV5-1 to TRBJ2-3; D might be TRBD1 (5 bases). Trimming cost V 2 bases and J 2 bases, with 9 bases left between them. Germline lookup yields CDR1 SGHRS and CDR2 YFSETQ. The CDR3 is 14 amino acids. The CDR3 region is CASSLMDNTDTQYF. CDR3 sequence (DNA): TGCGCCAGCAGCTTAATGGACAACACAGATACGCAGTATTTT.

V gene TRBV29-1 combines with J gene TRBJ2-7; no reliable D call. The CDR3 runs 12 residues. V was shortened by 7 bases and J by 7 bases, with 17 bases between the two germline ends. Germline CDR1 is SQVTM and CDR2 is ANQGSEA. CDR3 DNA: TGCAGCGCCTTGTCCCCGTCGGGTGAGCAGTACTTC. Translating gives CSALSPSGEQYF.

This clonotype was observed at least ten times. V usage is TRBV30 and J usage is TRBJ1-1, with D perhaps TRBD1 (5 bases). This CDR3 comprises 11 residues. Looked up from germline, CDR1 is GTSNPN and CDR2 is SVGIG (reference sequence). The CDR3 region has the DNA TGTACCTACCTTCGGGGGGCTGAAGCTTTCTTT. Its protein product is CTYLRGAEAFF.

The chain recombines TRBV3-1 with TRBJ1-2, with 9 bases lining up with TRBD1. From germline, CDR1 is LGHDT and CDR2 YNNKEL (reference sequence). V shed 1 base, J shed 4 bases, and the junction held 7 bases outside the gene matches. The CDR3 extends over 16 amino acids. CDR3 sequence (DNA): TGTGCCAGCAGCCAAGTTGGGACAGGGACAAGCTATGGCTACACCTTC. It specifies CASSQVGTGTSYGYTF.

This clonotype has a handful of counts. This chain uses TRBV27 with TRBJ2-5; D gene uncertain. The CDR3 is 14 residues long. The germline V gene encodes CDR1 MNHEY and CDR2 SMNVEV (reference sequence). Trimming stripped 2 bases from V and 5 bases from J, with 12 bases between. DNA for the CDR3: TGTGCCAGCAGTTTAGCGGCCAGGAGTGAGACCCAGTACTTC. It is translated as CASSLAARSETQYF.

In this sample, this clonotype turned up many times. The chain joins TRBV7-3 to TRBJ2-3; no clear D gene. Trimming pared 4 bases from V and 5 bases from J, leaving 13 bases between. The length of the CDR3 is 14 residues. Germline V CDR1 and CDR2: SGHTA, FQGTGA. CDR3 amino acids: CASSSSPVGDTQYF. DNA for the CDR3: TGTGCCAGCAGCTCCAGCCCTGTAGGAGATACGCAGTATTTT.

The J gene is TRBJ1-5, the V gene TRBV6-2 or TRBV6-3; D might be TRBD1 (5 bases). V gave up 7 bases and J gave up 6 bases, with 16 bases separating them. Germline V gene lookup returns CDR1 MNHEY and CDR2 SVGEGT. The length of the CDR3 is 14 residues. The CDR3 region is CASTIQGGSQPQHF. The CDR3 DNA is TGTGCCAGCACAATCCAGGGAGGTAGTCAGCCCCAGCATTTT.

The V gene is TRBV3-1, the J gene TRBJ2-1; TRBD2 matches at 10 bases. The CDR3 contains 15 residues. Germline loops: CDR1 LGHDT, CDR2 YNNKEL (reference sequence). V gave up 7 bases and J gave up 7 bases; unmatched junction bases: 10. The CDR3 nucleotides are TGTGCCAGCACCCACCTAGCGGGAGTGGGGAATGAGCAGTTCTTC. Translated: CASTHLAGVGNEQFF.

This clonotype was found many times. The chain is built from TRBV24-1 and TRBJ2-3, with D uncertain. The CDR3 covers 15 residues. V was cut by 5 bases and J by 2 bases, with 13 bases left in between. Germline V lookup: CDR1 KGHDR, CDR2 SFDVKD. CDR3 coding DNA: TGTGCCACCAGTGTCACGACATTACTCACAGATACGCAGTATTTT. It codes for CATSVTTLLTDTQYF.

The V gene is TRBV5-1, the J gene TRBJ1-1, with 9 bases fitting TRBD1. V dropped 4 bases and J dropped 4; count of bases not matched to a gene: 14. Germline V CDR1 and CDR2: SGHRS, YFSETQ. The CDR3 spans 17 residues. The CDR3 here is CASSKSGTGLVGTEAFF. The DNA of the CDR3 is TGCGCCAGCAGCAAATCCGGGACAGGGTTAGTGGGCACTGAAGCTTTCTTT.

This clonotype was seen at least ten times. The chain has TRBV2 and TRBJ2-1; D is possibly TRBD2 (5 bases). V was trimmed by 6 bases and J by 2 bases, leaving 11 bases between them. This CDR3 spans 14 amino acids. The germline CDR1 and CDR2 sequences are SNHLY and FYNNEI. This CDR3 is CASSPRVAYNEQFF. The DNA for the CDR3 is TGTGCCAGCAGCCCGAGGGTCGCCTACAATGAGCAGTTCTTC.

This clonotype appeared a few times. The chain has TRBV11-2 and TRBJ1-4, with D perhaps TRBD1 (6 bases). CDR3 length: 17 amino acids. Trimming removed 1 base at V and 5 bases at J, with 17 bases between. Germline CDR1 is SGHAT and CDR2 is FQNNGV. CDR3 in DNA: TGTGCCAGCAGCTTAGTTTTCCGGGGGCCACAAAATGAAAAACTGTTTTTT. Encoded protein: CASSLVFRGPQNEKLFF.

This clonotype was recorded at least ten times. The rearrangement joins TRBV20-1 to TRBJ2-5; 11 nucleotides line up with TRBD2. J lost 4 bases, V lost 5 bases, and 6 bases had no gene match. This CDR3 spans 14 amino acids. Looked up from germline, CDR1 is DFQATT and CDR2 is SNEGSKA (reference sequence). CDR3 protein: CSAFSGGEGETQYF. The DNA for the CDR3 is TGCAGTGCTTTTAGCGGGGGGGAAGGAGAGACCCAGTACTTC.

This clonotype was recorded a few times. This sequence joins TRBV12-3 or TRBV12-4 and TRBJ2-7, with a tentative D call TRBD1 (6 bases). V dropped 6 bases and J dropped 0 bases, with 18 bases sitting between them. This CDR3 is 16 amino acids long. Here the CDR3 DNA reads TGTGCCAGCAGCTCATTGTTTAGGGGGTCCTCCTACGAGCAGTACTTC. Its protein product is CASSSLFRGSSYEQYF.

This clonotype has ten or more counts. The rearrangement links TRBV2 to TRBJ2-2; D gene uncertain. Germline values: CDR1 SNHLY, CDR2 FYNNEI. The CDR3 loop spans 13 amino acids. V lost 5 bases to trimming and J lost 8 bases, with 12 bases between them. The CDR3 sequence is CASSTFSPGELFF. The CDR3 bases are TGTGCCAGCAGTACCTTCTCCCCGGGGGAGCTGTTTTTT.

Many counts were recorded for this clonotype. This sequence joins TRBV5-1 and TRBJ2-7; 11 bases align to TRBD1. V lost 0 bases to trimming and J lost 4 bases; unmatched junction nucleotides: 6. From germline, CDR1 is SGHRS and CDR2 YFSETQ. The CDR3 extends over 16 amino acids. The CDR3 is CASSLAFRDRGYEQYF. DNA for the CDR3: TGCGCCAGCAGCTTGGCCTTCAGGGACAGGGGGTACGAGCAGTACTTC. The entire variable domain, with the rest obtained from reference TRBV5-1 and TRBJ2-7, is as follows: KAGVTQTPRYLIKTRGQQVTLSCSPISGHRSVSWYQQTPGQGLQFLFEYFSETQRNKGNFPGRFSGRQFSNSRSEMNVSTLELGDSALYLCASSLAFRDRGYEQYFGPGTRLTVT.

This clonotype was counted between two and nine times. The rearrangement joins TRBV3-1 to TRBJ2-2; 8 bases align to TRBD2. This CDR3 region has 15 residues. Germline V gene data show CDR1 as LGHDT and CDR2 as YNNKEL (reference sequence). Trimming cost V 4 bases and J 6 bases; bases outside gene matches: 7. The CDR3, as DNA: TGTGCCAGCAGCCCGCGGGGGGCCCTCGCCGGGGAGCTGTTTTTT. This codes for CASSPRGALAGELFF.

This clonotype was counted at least ten times. The V call is TRBV30, the J call TRBJ1-5, with D possibly matching TRBD1 (5 bases). Trimming shortened V by 3 bases and J by 4 bases, and 16 bases separated the two germline ends. Germline V gene sequence: CDR1 GTSNPN, CDR2 SVGIG (reference sequence). The CDR3 totals 15 residues. The CDR3 region has the DNA TGTGCCTGGAGCTCGAGGGGACGAGAGAATCAGCCCCAGCATTTT. Translated, it gives CAWSSRGRENQPQHF. Variable domain in full (rest from reference TRBV30 and TRBJ1-5): SQTIHQWPATLVQPVGSPLSLECTVEGTSNPNLYWYRQAAGRGLQLLFYSVGIGQISSEVPQNLSASRPQDRQFILSSKKLLLSDSGFYLCAWSSRGRENQPQHFGDGTRLSIL.

Only a few counts were recorded for this clonotype. J is TRBJ1-1 and V is TRBV5-4; tentative D call: TRBD1 (5 bases). From germline, CDR1 is SGHNT and CDR2 YYREEE (reference sequence). Trimming removed 4 bases at V and 1 base at J, with 17 bases between. The length of the CDR3 is 16 residues. The CDR3 nucleotides are TGTGCCAGCAGCCCTCCGGGCCTGGGGACGAACACTGAAGCTTTCTTT. This encodes CASSPPGLGTNTEAFF.